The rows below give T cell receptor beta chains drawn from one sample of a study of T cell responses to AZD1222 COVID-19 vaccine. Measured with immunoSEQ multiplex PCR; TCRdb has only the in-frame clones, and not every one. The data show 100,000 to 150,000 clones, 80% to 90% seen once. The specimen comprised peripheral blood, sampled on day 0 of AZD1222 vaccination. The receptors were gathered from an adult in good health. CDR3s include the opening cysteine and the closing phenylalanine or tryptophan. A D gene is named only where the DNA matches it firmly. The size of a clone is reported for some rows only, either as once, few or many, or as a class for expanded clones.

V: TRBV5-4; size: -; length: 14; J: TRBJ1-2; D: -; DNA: TGTGCCAGCAGCTTCAGGACAGCTAACTATGGCTACACCTTC; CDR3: CASSFRTANYGYTF
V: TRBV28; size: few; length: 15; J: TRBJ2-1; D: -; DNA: TGTGCCAGCAGTTCGGCTCGTGGGAGTAGGGATGAGCAGTTCTTC; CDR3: CASSSARGSRDEQFF
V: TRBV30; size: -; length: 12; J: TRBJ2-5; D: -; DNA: TGTGCCTGGGGACAGGGAGGGGAGACCCAGTACTTC; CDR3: CAWGQGGETQYF
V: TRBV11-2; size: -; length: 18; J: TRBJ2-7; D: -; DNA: TGTGCCAGCAGTTTTAGACGGGGTGCTCCTCGCGGCCCATTCGAGCAGTACTTC; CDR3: CASSFRRGAPRGPFEQYF
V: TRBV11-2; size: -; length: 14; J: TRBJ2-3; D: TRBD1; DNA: TGTGCCAGCAGCACCGGGACAGGGGCAGATACGCAGTATTTT; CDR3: CASSTGTGADTQYF
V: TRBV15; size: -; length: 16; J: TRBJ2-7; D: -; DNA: TGTGCCACCAGCAGAGATCGCGCGGCTAGCTCCTACGAGCAGTACTTC; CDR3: CATSRDRAASSYEQYF
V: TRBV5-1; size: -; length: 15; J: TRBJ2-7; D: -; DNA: TGCGCCAGCAGACTAAATCTCAATCCGGACTACGAGCAGTACTTC; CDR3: CASRLNLNPDYEQYF
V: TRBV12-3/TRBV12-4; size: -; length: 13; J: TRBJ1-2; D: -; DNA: TGTGCCAGCGCCTCCAGGGAAGAACATGGCTACACCTTC; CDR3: CASASREEHGYTF
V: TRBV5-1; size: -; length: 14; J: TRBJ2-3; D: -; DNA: TGCGCCAGCAGCTTAGGGCCACCCACAGATACGCAGTATTTT; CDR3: CASSLGPPTDTQYF
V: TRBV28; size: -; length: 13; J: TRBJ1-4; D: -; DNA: TGTGCCAGCACCGTGGGTCTTGGCGAAAAACTGTTTTTT; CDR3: CASTVGLGEKLFF
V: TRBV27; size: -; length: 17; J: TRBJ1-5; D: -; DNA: TGTGCCAGCAGTTTATCTTGGGGCTTTGGGGGCAATCAGCCCCAGCATTTT; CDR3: CASSLSWGFGGNQPQHF
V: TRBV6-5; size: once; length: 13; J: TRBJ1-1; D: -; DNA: TGTGCCAGCTCGGGCCGCCAGGACACTGAAGCTTTCTTT; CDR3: CASSGRQDTEAFF
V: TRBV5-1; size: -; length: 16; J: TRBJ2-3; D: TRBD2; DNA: TGCGCCAGCAGCTTGGAGGGCGGGAGGGCCATAGATACGCAGTATTTT; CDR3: CASSLEGGRAIDTQYF
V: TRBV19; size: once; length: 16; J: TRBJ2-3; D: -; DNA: TGTGCCAGTACCCTCGGGGGGCAGCCCCTCGGAGATACGCAGTATTTT; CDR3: CASTLGGQPLGDTQYF
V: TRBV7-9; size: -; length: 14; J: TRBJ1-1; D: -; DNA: TGTGCCAGCAGCTTAGGGACAGAGAACACTGAAGCTTTCTTT; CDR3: CASSLGTENTEAFF
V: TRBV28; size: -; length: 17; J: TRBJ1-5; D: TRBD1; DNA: TGTGCCAGCAGTTTATTTGCGGCAGGGGGCACCAATCAGCCCCAGCATTTT; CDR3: CASSLFAAGGTNQPQHF
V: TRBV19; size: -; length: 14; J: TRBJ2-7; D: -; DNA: TGTGCCAGTAGTGGCCCGGTTGGACGCGGCGAGCAGTACTTC; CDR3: CASSGPVGRGEQYF
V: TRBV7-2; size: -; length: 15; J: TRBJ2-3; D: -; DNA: TGTGCCAGCAGCTTAATGGGGCGGGGTACAGATACGCAGTATTTT; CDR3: CASSLMGRGTDTQYF